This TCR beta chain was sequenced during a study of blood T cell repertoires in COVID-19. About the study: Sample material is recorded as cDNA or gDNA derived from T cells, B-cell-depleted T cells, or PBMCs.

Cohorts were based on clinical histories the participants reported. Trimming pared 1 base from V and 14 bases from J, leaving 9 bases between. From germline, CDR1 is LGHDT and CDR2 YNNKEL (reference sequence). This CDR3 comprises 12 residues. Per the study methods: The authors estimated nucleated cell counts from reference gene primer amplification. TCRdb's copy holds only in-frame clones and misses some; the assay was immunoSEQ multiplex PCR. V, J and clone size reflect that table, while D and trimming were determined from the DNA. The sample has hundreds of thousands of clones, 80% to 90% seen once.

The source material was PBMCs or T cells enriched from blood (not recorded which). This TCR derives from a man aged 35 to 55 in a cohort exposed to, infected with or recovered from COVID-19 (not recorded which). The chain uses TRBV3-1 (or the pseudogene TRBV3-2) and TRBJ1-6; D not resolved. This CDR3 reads CASSQGEGTLHF. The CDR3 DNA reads TGTGCCAGCAGCCAAGGAGAGGGAACCCTCCACTTT.